This T cell receptor (beta chain) was identified in a study of OX40 agonist ivuxolimab in advanced cancers. Study in general: Eligibility admitted prior anti-PD-1, anti-PD-L1 or anti-CTLA-4 therapy; 35% to 40% had some. Study-level results: The authors also found low normalized T-cell clonal expansion in some nonresponders.

Data came from immunoSEQ multiplex PCR; TCRdb stores just in-frame clones and leaves some out. The data show about 79,000 clones, about 90% seen once. A word on this clone: As yet, its antigen is unknown.

This CDR3 contains 17 residues. Germline V gene lookup returns CDR1 KGHSH and CDR2 LQKENI. Trimming shortened V by 5 bases and J by 3 bases, and 23 bases separated the two germline ends. Sequenced here: CD4+ or CD8+ T cells sorted from blood, sampled in a trial of the OX40 agonist ivuxolimab. The gene calls are TRBV18 and TRBJ2-7; D perhaps matches TRBD1 (7 bases). The source of this sequence is an adult with an advanced solid tumor such as melanoma, head and neck, liver or kidney cancer. CDR3 in amino acids: CASSSGGRLAPDYEQYV. The DNA of the CDR3 is TGTGCCAGCTCATCAGGGGGGCGACTTGCGCCTGACTACGAGCAGTACGTC.